A selection of T cell receptor beta chains follows, all from one sample in a study of blood T cell repertoires in COVID-19. The data were produced by immunoSEQ multiplex PCR, yet TCRdb's version contains in-frame clones alone and is incomplete. This table has about 250,000 clones, 70% to 85% appearing once. The sample was peripheral blood. These receptor sequences come from a woman aged 80 or over with active or convalescent COVID-19. CDR3s include the opening cysteine and the closing phenylalanine or tryptophan. A D gene is named only where the DNA matches it firmly. Where a row states a size, it is once, few, many or the class of an expanded clone; other rows omit it.

>TRBD1|TRBV19|.|TRBJ1-2
CASSIRFWDRGHGYTF
TGTGCCAGTAGTATAAGGTTTTGGGACAGGGGGCATGGCTACACCTTC
>.|TRBV5-1|.|TRBJ2-1
CASSLLPGPSYNEQFF
TGCGCCAGCAGCTTATTACCAGGGCCGTCCTACAATGAGCAGTTCTTC
>TRBD1|TRBV2|.|TRBJ2-7
CASSDADRAPYEQYF
TGTGCCAGCAGTGATGCGGACAGGGCCCCCTACGAGCAGTACTTC
>TRBD1|TRBV2|.|TRBJ2-3
CASTPQGAVSTDTQYF
TGTGCCAGCACCCCCCAGGGGGCAGTTAGCACAGATACGCAGTATTTT
>TRBD2|TRBV2|.|TRBJ2-1
CASRVGVAGGGSEQFF
TGTGCCAGCAGGGTAGGGGTAGCGGGAGGAGGAAGTGAGCAGTTCTTC
>.|TRBV15|once|TRBJ2-5
CATSRGDLGIRETQYF
TGTGCCACCAGCAGAGGGGACTTAGGAATTCGGGAGACCCAGTACTTC
>TRBD1|TRBV4-1|.|TRBJ1-5
CASSQLQGWDNQPQHF
TGCGCCAGCAGCCAACTACAGGGGTGGGACAATCAGCCCCAGCATTTT
>.|TRBV2|once|TRBJ2-3
CASRNYGTQYF
TGTGCCAGCAGAAACTACGGTACGCAGTATTTT
>TRBD2|TRBV30|.|TRBJ2-5
CAWSGSGRARETQYF
TGTGCCTGGAGTGGTAGCGGGAGGGCCCGAGAGACCCAGTACTTC
>TRBD2|TRBV3-1/TRBV3-2|.|TRBJ2-1
CASSQAVAGGYNEQFF
TGTGCCAGCAGCCAGGCCGTAGCGGGGGGATACAATGAGCAGTTCTTC
>.|TRBV25-1|.|TRBJ1-6
CASSDPGQTNSPLHF
TGTGCCAGCAGTGACCCCGGACAGACTAATTCACCCCTCCACTTT
>.|TRBV7-9|.|TRBJ1-2
CASSLAGQGSYGYTF
TGTGCCAGCAGCTTAGCGGGGCAGGGGAGCTATGGCTACACCTTC
>.|TRBV2|.|TRBJ2-5
CASNRAGTQYF
TGTGCCAGCAATAGGGCGGGGACCCAGTACTTC
>.|TRBV24-1|.|TRBJ2-2
CATSDRRQMNTGELFF
TGTGCCACCAGTGATCGCCGACAGATGAACACCGGGGAGCTGTTTTTT
>.|TRBV5-1|.|TRBJ2-7
CASSDSSYEQYF
TGCGCCAGCTCTGATAGTTCGTACGAGCAGTACTTC
>.|TRBV3-1/TRBV3-2|.|TRBJ1-3
CASSMQTGPRNTIYF
TGTGCCAGCAGTATGCAAACAGGGCCTAGAAACACCATATATTTT
>TRBD1|TRBV28|.|TRBJ1-2
CASSSAPGQGSLYNYGYTF
TGTGCCAGCAGTAGCGCCCCGGGACAGGGTTCCCTTTATAACTATGGCTACACCTTC
>.|TRBV19|.|TRBJ2-5
CASSIAGGQETQYF
TGTGCCAGTAGTATAGCTGGGGGGCAAGAGACCCAGTACTTC
>.|TRBV30|.|TRBJ2-2
CAWSVLATVAGELFF
TGTGCCTGGAGTGTATTGGCCACAGTGGCCGGGGAGCTGTTTTTT
>TRBD1|TRBV19|.|TRBJ1-5
CASSHRGRSNQPQHF
TGTGCCAGTAGCCACAGGGGGCGAAGCAATCAGCCCCAGCATTTT
>TRBD2|TRBV5-1|.|TRBJ2-1
CASSQLAGGLGYNEQFF
TGCGCCAGCAGCCAACTAGCGGGAGGGCTTGGCTACAATGAGCAGTTCTTC
>TRBD2|TRBV10-3|.|TRBJ2-1
CAIWSGRAEGEQFF
TGTGCCATCTGGAGCGGGAGGGCCGAGGGTGAGCAGTTCTTC
>.|TRBV5-6|.|TRBJ2-7
CASSLGQTTYEQYF
TGTGCCAGCAGCCTCGGACAGACGACCTACGAGCAGTACTTC
>TRBD1|TRBV7-2|.|TRBJ1-5
CASSPGTGGSQPQHF
TGTGCCAGCAGCCCAGGGACAGGGGGGAGTCAGCCCCAGCATTTT
>TRBD1|TRBV10-3|once|TRBJ2-5
CAMGKTGDQETQYF
TGTGCCATGGGTAAAACAGGGGACCAAGAGACCCAGTACTTC
>.|TRBV2|.|TRBJ1-1
CASRKDSQINTEAFF
TGTGCCAGCAGGAAGGACAGCCAGATAAACACTGAAGCTTTCTTT
>TRBD1|TRBV7-9|.|TRBJ2-2
CASSLAYGTGDTGELFF
TGTGCCAGCAGCTTAGCATACGGGACAGGAGACACCGGGGAGCTGTTTTTT
>TRBD1|TRBV2|.|TRBJ2-1
CASSRDREGRELSYSRIF
TGTGCCAGCAGCCGGGACAGGGAGGGCCGGGAGTTGTCGTATTCCCGAATCTTC
>.|TRBV6-2/TRBV6-3|.|TRBJ1-1
CASSYQGWYTEAFF
TGTGCCAGCAGTTACCAGGGGTGGTACACTGAAGCTTTCTTT
>TRBD2|TRBV7-2|.|TRBJ2-7
CASSLASRPRAGVVEQYF
TGTGCCAGCAGCTTAGCTTCCCGCCCCAGAGCGGGAGTGGTCGAGCAGTACTTC
>TRBD2|TRBV7-9|few|TRBJ2-5
CASSSTGLVQETQYF
TGTGCCAGCAGCTCTACGGGACTAGTCCAAGAGACCCAGTACTTC
>TRBD1|TRBV20-1|.|TRBJ1-6
CSASSGQGLNNSPLHF
TGCAGTGCTAGTTCGGGACAGGGGCTCAATAATTCACCCCTCCACTTT
>.|TRBV12-3/TRBV12-4|.|TRBJ2-7
CASSPSSYEQYF
TGTGCCAGCAGCCCTAGCTCCTACGAGCAGTACTTC